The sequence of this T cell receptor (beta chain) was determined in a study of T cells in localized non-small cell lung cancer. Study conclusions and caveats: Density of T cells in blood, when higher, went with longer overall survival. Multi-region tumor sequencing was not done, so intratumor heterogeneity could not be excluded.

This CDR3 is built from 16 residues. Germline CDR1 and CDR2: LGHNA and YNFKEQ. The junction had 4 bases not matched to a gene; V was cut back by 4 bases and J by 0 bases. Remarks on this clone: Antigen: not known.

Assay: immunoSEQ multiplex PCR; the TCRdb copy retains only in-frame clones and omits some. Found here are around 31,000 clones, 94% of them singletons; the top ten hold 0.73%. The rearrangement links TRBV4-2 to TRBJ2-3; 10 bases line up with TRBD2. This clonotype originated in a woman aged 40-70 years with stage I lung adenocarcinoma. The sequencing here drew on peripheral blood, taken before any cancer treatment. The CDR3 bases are TGTGCCAGCAGCCTGCAACTAGCGGGAAGCACAGATACGCAGTATTTT. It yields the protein CASSLQLAGSTDTQYF.